Following are 7 T cell receptor beta chains from one sample sequenced in a study of shared clonotypes between healthy human individuals. Only in-frame clones appear in the TCRdb table, and some are missing; sequencing was by immunoSEQ multiplex PCR. The data contain around 2.5 million clones, approximately 93% of them singletons. Sequencing was carried out using naive CD4+ T cells from PBMCs. Subset noted: CD45RA+ positively selected. Receptors were obtained from a man aged 18-30 years in good health. Some clones in this sample may be carry-over from other donors' samples.

This clone was recorded once. This chain connects TRBV5-1 to TRBJ2-3; perhaps TRBD2 as D (6 bases). Looked up from germline, CDR1 is SGHRS and CDR2 is YFSETQ. V gave up 3 bases and J gave up 5 bases, with 22 bases separating them. The CDR3 is made up of 17 amino acids. The CDR3 nucleotides are TGCGCCAGCAGCTCCTGGACTTTTTCTCCCGGGGGAGATACGCAGTATTTT. Protein product: CASSSWTFSPGGDTQYF. The full variable domain, rest sourced from reference TRBV5-1 and TRBJ2-3, is KAGVTQTPRYLIKTRGQQVTLSCSPISGHRSVSWYQQTPGQGLQFLFEYFSETQRNKGNFPGRFSGRQFSNSRSEMNVSTLELGDSALYLCASSSWTFSPGGDTQYFGPGTRLTVL.

The chain carries TRBV2 and TRBJ2-3; D not resolved. Trimming removed 7 bases at V and 5 bases at J, with 16 bases between. The V gene's germline CDR1 is SNHLY and CDR2 FYNNEI. This CDR3 contains 14 residues. In nucleotides, the CDR3 is TGTGCCAGCACCAGCCGGGCCAGTGGAGATACGCAGTATTTT. This sequence encodes CASTSRASGDTQYF.

The chain recombines TRBV11-2 with TRBJ1-2; no clear D gene. CDR1 SGHAT and CDR2 FQNNGV come from the germline V gene. The CDR3 totals 11 residues. The germline V and J ends were trimmed by 5 bases and 10 bases, with 11 bases remaining between them. The CDR3 DNA reads as TGTGCCAGCAGCCCGGGAGAGTCCTACACCTTC. Translating gives CASSPGESYTF.

The rearrangement uses TRBV14 and TRBJ2-3; 9 positions agree with TRBD2. The germline gives CDR1 SGHDN, CDR2 FVKESK. The CDR3 consists of 15 residues. The V gene end was trimmed by 7 bases and the J gene end by 2 bases; junction bases not matched to a gene: 7. CDR3 coding DNA: TGTGCCAGCATCGTCGGCGGGAGGGACACAGATACGCAGTATTTT. Translation gives CASIVGGRDTDTQYF.

The gene calls are TRBV6-5 and TRBJ1-4; 8 positions agree with TRBD1. The CDR3 totals 16 residues. With V trimmed by 4 bases and J by 8 bases, 12 bases remained unmatched. The V gene's germline CDR1 is MNHEY and CDR2 SVGAGI. CDR3: CASSSPGGPAPEKLFF. The CDR3 DNA follows: TGTGCCAGCAGTTCTCCAGGGGGCCCTGCCCCGGAAAAACTGTTTTTT.

The rearrangement links TRBV28 to TRBJ2-7; D possibly uses TRBD1 or TRBD2 (6 bases each). Trimming took 6 bases from V and 10 from J, leaving 19 bases between them. CDR1 and CDR2 (germline): MDHEN, SYDVKM. This CDR3 is built from 13 residues. CDR3: CASRLRGPPVQYF. In DNA form, the CDR3 reads TGTGCCAGCAGATTACGGGGGCCGCCGGTCCAGTACTTC.

In regard to this clone: Additional DNA sequences in this sample encode the identical CDR3. The genes are TRBV28 and TRBJ1-2, with D tentatively TRBD1 (6 bases). Deletions cut 7 bases from V and 0 bases from J, with 6 bases between. Germline CDR1 MDHEN, CDR2 SYDVKM. The CDR3 loop spans 12 amino acids. For the CDR3, the DNA is TGTGCCAGCACAGGGGCTAACTATGGCTACACCTTC. Protein sequence: CASTGANYGYTF.